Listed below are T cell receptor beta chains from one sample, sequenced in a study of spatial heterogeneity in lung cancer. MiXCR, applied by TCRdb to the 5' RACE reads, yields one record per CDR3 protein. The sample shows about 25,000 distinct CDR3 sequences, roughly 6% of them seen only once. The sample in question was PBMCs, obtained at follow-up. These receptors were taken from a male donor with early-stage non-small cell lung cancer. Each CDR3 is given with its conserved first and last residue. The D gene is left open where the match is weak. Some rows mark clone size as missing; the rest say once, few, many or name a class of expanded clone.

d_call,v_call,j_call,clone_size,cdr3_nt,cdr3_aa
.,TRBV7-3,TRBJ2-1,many,TGTGCCAGCAGCTTATGGGGCGGACCTAGCTCCTACAATGAGCAGTTCTTC,CASSLWGGPSSYNEQFF
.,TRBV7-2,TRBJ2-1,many,TGTGCCAGCAGCTTAGACAGCACTAGGAATGAGCAGTTCTTC,CASSLDSTRNEQFF
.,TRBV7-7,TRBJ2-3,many,TGTGCTAGCAGCGTGGGGGGGCCGGATACGCAGTATTTT,CASSVGGPDTQYF
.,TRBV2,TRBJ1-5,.,TGTGCCAGCAGTGATCGGAGCAGCAATCAGCCCCAGCATTTT,CASSDRSSNQPQHF
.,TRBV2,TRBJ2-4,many,TGTGCCAGCAGTCCTCCGGGACAAGGCATTCAGTACTTC,CASSPPGQGIQYF
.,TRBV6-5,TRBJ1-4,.,TGTGCCAGCAGCCCAGCCGGGACAACTGAAAAACTGTTTTTT,CASSPAGTTEKLFF
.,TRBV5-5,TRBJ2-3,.,TGTGCCAGCAGCTTGACTAGTTCAGATACGCAGTATTTT,CASSLTSSDTQYF
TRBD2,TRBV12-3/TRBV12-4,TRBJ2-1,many,TGTGCCAGCAGTCTCCCCGGGGCGGGGGACTACAATGAGCAGTTCTTC,CASSLPGAGDYNEQFF
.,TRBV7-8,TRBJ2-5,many,TGTGCCAGCAGCTTACGGCTCAGGGGAGAGACCCAGTACTTC,CASSLRLRGETQYF
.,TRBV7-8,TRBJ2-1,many,TGTGCCAGCAGTCAAGTAGGCTCCTACAATGAGCAGTTCTTC,CASSQVGSYNEQFF
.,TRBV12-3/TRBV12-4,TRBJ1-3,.,TGTGCCAGCAGTCCCAGTACGTCCGGAAACACCATATATTTT,CASSPSTSGNTIYF
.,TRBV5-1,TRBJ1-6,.,TGCGCCAGCAGCCCGGCGGGGGGGCGCGGTAATTCACCCCTCCACTTT,CASSPAGGRGNSPLHF
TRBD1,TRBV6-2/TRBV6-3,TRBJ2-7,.,TGTGCCAGCAGTTACGACGACAGGGGGCTGGACGAGCAGTACTTC,CASSYDDRGLDEQYF
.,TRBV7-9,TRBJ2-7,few,TGTGCCAGCAGCTACGAACCCCTGGGGAGGAACGAGCAGTACTTC,CASSYEPLGRNEQYF
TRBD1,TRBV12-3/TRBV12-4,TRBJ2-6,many,TGTGCCAGCAGTTTAGACCGGGACAGGGTAAGCGTCCTGACTTTC,CASSLDRDRVSVLTF
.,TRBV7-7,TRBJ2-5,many,TGTGCTAGCAGCTGGGACTACCAAGAGACCCAGTACTTC,CASSWDYQETQYF
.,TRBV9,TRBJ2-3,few,TGTGCCAGCAGCGTAGGGGATACGCAGTATTTT,CASSVGDTQYF
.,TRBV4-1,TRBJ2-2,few,TGCGCCAGCAGCCAAAGGGGTAGCCCAAACACCGGGGAGCTGTTTTTT,CASSQRGSPNTGELFF
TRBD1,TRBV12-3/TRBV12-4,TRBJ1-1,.,TGTGCCAGCAGTTTGGGACAGAGGACTGAAGCTTTCTTT,CASSLGQRTEAFF
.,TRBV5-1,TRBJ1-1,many,TGCGCCAGCAGCGTGGGACGGCCTGAAGCTTTCTTT,CASSVGRPEAFF
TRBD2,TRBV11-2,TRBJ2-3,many,TGTGCCAGCAGCTCGATAAGACTAGCGGCAGATACGCAGTATTTT,CASSSIRLAADTQYF
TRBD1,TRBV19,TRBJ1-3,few,TGTGCCACCACGGCAGGGGGCTTTGGAAACACCATATATTTT,CATTAGGFGNTIYF
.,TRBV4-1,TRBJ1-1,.,TGCGCCAGCAGCCAAGTCAGGGGTGAAGCTTTCTTT,CASSQVRGEAFF
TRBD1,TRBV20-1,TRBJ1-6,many,TGCAGTGCTAGAGGACAGGGATTCAATTCACCCCTCCACTTT,CSARGQGFNSPLHF
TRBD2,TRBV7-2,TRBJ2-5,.,TGTGCCAGCAGAATACCGGGACTAGCTCAAGAGACCCAGTACTTC,CASRIPGLAQETQYF
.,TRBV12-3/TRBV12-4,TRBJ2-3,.,TGTGCCAGCATCAGAGGGGGTATTGAAGATACGCAGTATTTT,CASIRGGIEDTQYF
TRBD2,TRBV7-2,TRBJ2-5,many,TGTGCCAGCAGCCATTCTAGCGGGAGGCCATTTCAAGAGACCCAGTACTTC,CASSHSSGRPFQETQYF
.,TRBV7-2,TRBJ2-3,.,TGTGCCAGCAGCCCCCCGACGGATACGCAGTATTTT,CASSPPTDTQYF
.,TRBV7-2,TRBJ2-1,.,TGTGCCAGCAGCTTAGAGTTCAGCTCTAATGAGCAGTTCTTC,CASSLEFSSNEQFF
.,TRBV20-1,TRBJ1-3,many,TGCAGTGCTACTCGAGGGTCTGGAAACACCATATATTTT,CSATRGSGNTIYF
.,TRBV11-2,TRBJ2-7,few,TGTGCCAGCAGCTCCGGACGGACCTCCTACGAGCAGTACTTC,CASSSGRTSYEQYF
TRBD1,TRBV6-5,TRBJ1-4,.,TGTGCCAGCAGTTATGAGGGGGCCGATACAACTAATGAAAAACTGTTTTTT,CASSYEGADTTNEKLFF
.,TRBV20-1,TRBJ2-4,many,TGCAGTGCTAGTCAGATGGCCAAAAACATTCAGTACTTC,CSASQMAKNIQYF